Described below is a single T cell receptor beta chain sequence and its context. Its antigen is undetermined. This specimen comes from a study of OX40 agonist ivuxolimab in advanced cancers. Across the whole study: Given to patients was ivuxolimab, an agonistic anti-OX40 (CD134) antibody. There were three patients with partial responses, one having hepatocellular carcinoma and two cutaneous melanoma. Whole-study findings and limits: Expanded clones tended on average to be more numerous among CD8+ T cells than CD4+.

TCRdb's copy holds only in-frame clones and misses some; the assay was immunoSEQ multiplex PCR. The data hold 45,000 to 55,000 clones, with approximately 79% observed a single time. Patients who had autoimmune disease history or got systemic immunosuppression were left out. This sequence was found in an adult with an advanced solid tumor such as melanoma, head and neck, liver or kidney cancer. This specimen was CD4+ or CD8+ T cells sorted from blood, taken in a trial of the OX40 agonist ivuxolimab.

CDR3 nucleotides: TGTGCCAGCAGCTTACAGGGGCAGGTAGGCGATGAGCAGTTCTTC. It yields the protein CASSLQGQVGDEQFF. The chain combines TRBV11-3 with TRBJ2-1; TRBD1 might be the D (6 bases). With 2 bases removed from V and 8 bases from J, the gap between germline ends came to 16 bases. CDR3 length equals 15 residues. Germline lookup yields CDR1 SGHNT and CDR2 YENEEA.